The 9 T cell receptor beta chains in this list originate from one sample, sequenced in a study of response to subunit inactivated influenza vaccine. TCRdb analysed the RT-PCR reads with MiXCR anew, one entry per CDR3 protein. The sample yields more than 450,000 distinct CDR3 sequences, 6.5% to 8% seen once. The sequencing used PBMCs from blood, collected around 2 years after vaccination. The receptor set was obtained from a man aged 50 to 69 who received an inactivated influenza vaccine.

V and J are TRBV5-1 and TRBJ2-5; D is unresolved. The CDR3 length is 14 residues. Germline CDR1 SGHRS, CDR2 YFSETQ. V lost 0 bases to trimming and J lost 6 bases, with 12 bases between them. The CDR3 sequence: CASSLESAGKTQYF. In nucleotides, the CDR3 is TGCGCCAGCAGCTTGGAGTCAGCCGGAAAGACCCAGTACTTC.

The chain has TRBV28 and TRBJ2-4; weak D call: TRBD2 (5 bases). This CDR3 spans 13 amino acids. From germline, CDR1 is MDHEN and CDR2 SYDVKM. V was shortened by 5 bases and J by 9 bases, with 14 bases between the two germline ends. Here the CDR3 DNA reads TGTGCCAGCAGTCTCACTCTAGCTGCCATTCAGTACTTC. Translation gives CASSLTLAAIQYF.

In this sample, this clonotype turned up a few times. V gene TRBV7-2 combines with J gene TRBJ1-1, with D unclear. Germline CDR1 SGHTA, CDR2 FQGNSA. Trimming removed 3 bases at V and 3 bases at J, with 5 bases between. The CDR3 has 12 residues. CDR3 nucleotide sequence: TGTGCCAGCAGCTTCGGATACACTGAAGCTTTCTTT. Its translation: CASSFGYTEAFF.

This sequence joins TRBV4-1 and TRBJ2-2; D remains ambiguous. CDR3 length: 14 residues. Trimming removed 4 bases at V and 5 bases at J, with 11 bases between. The germline gives CDR1 MGHRA, CDR2 YSYEKL. CDR3 nucleotides: TGCGCCAGCAGCCCATTTTACTTTACCGGGGAGCTGTTTTTT. This translates into CASSPFYFTGELFF.

The chain recombines TRBV4-3 with TRBJ2-1; D is uncertain. The CDR3 sequence is 13 residues long. V was clipped by 2 bases and J by 4 bases, with 6 bases between them. Germline CDR1 reads LGHNA; CDR2 reads YSLEER. CDR3 bases: TGCGCCAGCAGCCAACAGAGGTACAATGAGCAGTTCTTC. Residues: CASSQQRYNEQFF.

The chain combines TRBV5-5 with TRBJ2-2; D possibly corresponds to TRBD1 (6 bases). This CDR3 has 15 residues. Germline V gene data show CDR1 as SGHKS and CDR2 as YYEKEE (reference sequence). V lost 7 bases, J lost 1 base, and 14 bases lay in between. The CDR3 loop reads CASFEGTRNTGELFF. CDR3 nucleotides: TGTGCCAGCTTCGAGGGGACAAGGAACACCGGGGAGCTGTTTTTT.

Many counts were recorded for this clonotype. J is TRBJ2-1 and V is TRBV29-1, with D possibly being TRBD1 or TRBD2 (5 bases each). CDR3 length: 15 residues. Germline V CDR1 and CDR2: SQVTM, ANQGSEA. V gave up 6 bases and J gave up 3 bases, with 18 bases separating them. Here the CDR3 DNA reads TGCAGCGTGGGGGTCGAGGCACTTTTCTACAATGAGCAGTTCTTC. Residues: CSVGVEALFYNEQFF.

This clonotype was detected only a few times. The chain couples TRBV12-3 or TRBV12-4 to TRBJ2-7; no reliable D call. The CDR3 runs to 12 residues. Trimming pared 5 bases from V and 3 bases from J, leaving 8 bases between. CDR3 loop: CASSPAFYEQYF. The CDR3 DNA sequence: TGTGCCAGCAGTCCCGCCTTCTACGAGCAGTACTTC.

This sequence joins TRBV12-3 or TRBV12-4 and TRBJ2-2; perhaps TRBD2 as D (5 bases). Trimming stripped 6 bases from V and 10 bases from J, with 15 bases between. The CDR3 totals 13 residues. The CDR3 DNA reads as TGTGCCAGCAGCACTTCTCTAGCTTTGGAGCTGTTTTTT. It encodes CASSTSLALELFF.